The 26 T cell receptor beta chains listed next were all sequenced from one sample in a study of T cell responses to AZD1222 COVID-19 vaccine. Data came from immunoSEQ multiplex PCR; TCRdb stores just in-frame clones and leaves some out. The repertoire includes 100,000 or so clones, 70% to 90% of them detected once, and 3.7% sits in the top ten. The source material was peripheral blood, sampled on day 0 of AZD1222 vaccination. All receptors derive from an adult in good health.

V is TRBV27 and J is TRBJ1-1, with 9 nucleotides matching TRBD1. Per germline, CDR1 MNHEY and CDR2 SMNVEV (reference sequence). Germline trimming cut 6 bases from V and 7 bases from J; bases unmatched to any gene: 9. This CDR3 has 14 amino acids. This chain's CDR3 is CASRMGQGGGEAFF. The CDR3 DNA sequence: TGTGCCAGCAGGATGGGACAGGGAGGAGGTGAAGCTTTCTTT.

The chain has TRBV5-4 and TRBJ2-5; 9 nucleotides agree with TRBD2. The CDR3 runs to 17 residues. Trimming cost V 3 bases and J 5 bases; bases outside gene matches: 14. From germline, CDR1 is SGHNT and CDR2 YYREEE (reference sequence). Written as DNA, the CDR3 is TGTGCCAGCAGCTGGCGGGCTAGCGGGGTACGTTGGGAGACCCAGTACTTC. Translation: CASSWRASGVRWETQYF.

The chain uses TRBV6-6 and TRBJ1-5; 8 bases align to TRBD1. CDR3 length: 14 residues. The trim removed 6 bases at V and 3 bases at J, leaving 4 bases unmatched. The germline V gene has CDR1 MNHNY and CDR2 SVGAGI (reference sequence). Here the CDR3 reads CASRGTGSNQPQHF. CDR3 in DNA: TGTGCCAGCAGGGGGACAGGATCCAATCAGCCCCAGCATTTT.

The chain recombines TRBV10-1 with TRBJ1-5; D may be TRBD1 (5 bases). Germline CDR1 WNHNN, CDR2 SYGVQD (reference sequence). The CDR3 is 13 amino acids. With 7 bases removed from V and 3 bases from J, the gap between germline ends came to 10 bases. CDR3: CASIGGDNQPQHF. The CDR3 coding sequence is TGCGCCAGCATAGGAGGGGACAATCAGCCCCAGCATTTT.

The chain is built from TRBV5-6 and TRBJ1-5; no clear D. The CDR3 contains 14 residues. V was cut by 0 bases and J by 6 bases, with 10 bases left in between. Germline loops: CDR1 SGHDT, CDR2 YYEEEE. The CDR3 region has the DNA TGTGCCAGCAGCTTGGGGAGGACTCGTCAGCCCCAGCATTTT. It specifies CASSLGRTRQPQHF.

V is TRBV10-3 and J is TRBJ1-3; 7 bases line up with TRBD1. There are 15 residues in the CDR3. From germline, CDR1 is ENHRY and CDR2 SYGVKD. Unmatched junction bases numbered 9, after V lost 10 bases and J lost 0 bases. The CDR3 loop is CATMPGQYSGNTIYF. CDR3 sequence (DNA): TGTGCCACTATGCCGGGACAGTACTCTGGAAACACCATATATTTT.

In DNA, the CDR3 is TGTGCCAGCAGCGGAAGCACGAACACCGGGGAGCTGTTTTTT. Protein product: CASSGSTNTGELFF. The V and J genes are TRBV11-2 and TRBJ2-2; the D is unclear. Germline CDR1 and CDR2: SGHAT and FQNNGV. This CDR3 comprises 14 residues. The V and J ends lost 5 bases and 0 bases respectively, with 7 bases between them.

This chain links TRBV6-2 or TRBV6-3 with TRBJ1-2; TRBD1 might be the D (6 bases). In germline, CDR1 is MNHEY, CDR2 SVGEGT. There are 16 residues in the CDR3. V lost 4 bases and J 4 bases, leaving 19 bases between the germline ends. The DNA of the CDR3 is TGTGCCAGCAGTTTTTTTAGCTCTGGACAGTCCTATGGCTACACCTTC. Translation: CASSFFSSGQSYGYTF.

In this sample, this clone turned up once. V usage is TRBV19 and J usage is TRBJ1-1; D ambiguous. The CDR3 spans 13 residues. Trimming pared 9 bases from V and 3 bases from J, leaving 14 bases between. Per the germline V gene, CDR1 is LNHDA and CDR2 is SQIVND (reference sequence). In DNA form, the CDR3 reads TGTGCCAGCGATAACATGGCGGACACTGAAGCTTTCTTT. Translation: CASDNMADTEAFF.

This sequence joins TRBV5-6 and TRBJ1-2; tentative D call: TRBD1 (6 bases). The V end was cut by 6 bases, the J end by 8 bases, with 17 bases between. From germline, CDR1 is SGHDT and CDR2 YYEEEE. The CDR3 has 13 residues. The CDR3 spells CASTVEGGYGYTF. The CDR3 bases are TGTGCCAGCACGGTGGAGGGGGGTTACGGCTACACCTTC.

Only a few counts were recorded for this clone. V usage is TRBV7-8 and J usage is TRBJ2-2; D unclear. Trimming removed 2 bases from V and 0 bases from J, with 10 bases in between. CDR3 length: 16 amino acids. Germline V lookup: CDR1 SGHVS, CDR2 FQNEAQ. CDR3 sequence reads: CASSLIRKSNTGELFF. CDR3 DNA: TGTGCCAGCAGCTTAATTCGAAAATCGAACACCGGGGAGCTGTTTTTT.

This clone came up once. CDR3 DNA: TGCGCCAGCAGCCCAGGACAGGGCAATGAGCAGTTCTTC. Its protein is CASSPGQGNEQFF. The chain uses TRBV4-1 and TRBJ2-1; 8 positions agree with TRBD1. Per the germline V gene, CDR1 is MGHRA and CDR2 is YSYEKL. Trimming removed 4 bases from V and 6 bases from J; junction bases left unmatched: 2. The CDR3 extends over 13 amino acids.

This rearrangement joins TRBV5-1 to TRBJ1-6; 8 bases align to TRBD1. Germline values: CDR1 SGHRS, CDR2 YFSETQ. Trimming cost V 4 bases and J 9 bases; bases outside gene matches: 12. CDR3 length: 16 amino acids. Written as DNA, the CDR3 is TGCGCCAGCAGCCCGAGGGGACAGGTTGAGCGTTCACCCCTCCACTTT. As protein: CASSPRGQVERSPLHF.

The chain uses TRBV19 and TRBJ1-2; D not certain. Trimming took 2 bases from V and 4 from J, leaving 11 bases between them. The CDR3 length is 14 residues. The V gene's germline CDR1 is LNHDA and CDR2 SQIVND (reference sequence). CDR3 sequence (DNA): TGTGCCAGTAGTATACTGAGAACCCTCTATGGCTACACCTTC. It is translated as CASSILRTLYGYTF.

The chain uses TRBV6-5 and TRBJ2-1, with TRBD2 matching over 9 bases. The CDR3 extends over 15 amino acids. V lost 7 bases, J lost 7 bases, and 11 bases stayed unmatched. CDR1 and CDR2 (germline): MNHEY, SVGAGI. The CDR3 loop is CASNRAGGWMNEQFF. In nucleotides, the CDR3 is TGTGCCAGCAACCGAGCGGGGGGCTGGATGAATGAGCAGTTCTTC.

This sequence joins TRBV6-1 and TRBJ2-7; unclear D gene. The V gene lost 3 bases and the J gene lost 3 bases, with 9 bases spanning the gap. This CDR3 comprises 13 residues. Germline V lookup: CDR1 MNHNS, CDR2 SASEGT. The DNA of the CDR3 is TGTGCCAGCAGTGAGGTAGGCTTCTACGAGCAGTACTTC. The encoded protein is CASSEVGFYEQYF.

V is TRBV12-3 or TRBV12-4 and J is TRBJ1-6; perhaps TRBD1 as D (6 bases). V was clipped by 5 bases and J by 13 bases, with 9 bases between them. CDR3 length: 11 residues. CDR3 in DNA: TGTGCCAGCAGTCTCAGGGGCCCCCTCCACTTT. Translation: CASSLRGPLHF.

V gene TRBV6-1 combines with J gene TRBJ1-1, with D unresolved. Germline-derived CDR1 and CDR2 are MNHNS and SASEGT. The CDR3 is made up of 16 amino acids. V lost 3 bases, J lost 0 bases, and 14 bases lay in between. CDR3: CASSEEEKTMNTEAFF. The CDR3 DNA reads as TGTGCCAGCAGTGAGGAGGAGAAGACTATGAACACTGAAGCTTTCTTT.

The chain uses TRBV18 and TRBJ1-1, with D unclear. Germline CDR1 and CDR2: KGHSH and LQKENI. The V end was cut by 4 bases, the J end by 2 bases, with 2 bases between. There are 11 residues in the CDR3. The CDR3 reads CASSLNTEAFF. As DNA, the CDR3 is TGTGCCAGCTCACTCAACACTGAAGCTTTCTTT.

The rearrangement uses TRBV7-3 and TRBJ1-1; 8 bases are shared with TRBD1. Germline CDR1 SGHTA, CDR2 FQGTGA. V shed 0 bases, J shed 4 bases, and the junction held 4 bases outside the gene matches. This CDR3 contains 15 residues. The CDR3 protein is CASSLTPGGPTEAFF. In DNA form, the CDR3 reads TGTGCCAGCAGCTTAACCCCAGGGGGCCCCACTGAAGCTTTCTTT.

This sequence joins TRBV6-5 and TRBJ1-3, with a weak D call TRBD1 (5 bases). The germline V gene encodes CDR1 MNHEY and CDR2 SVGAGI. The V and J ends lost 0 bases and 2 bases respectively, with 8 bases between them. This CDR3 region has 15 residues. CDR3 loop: CASSYSSRAGNTIYF. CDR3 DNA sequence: TGTGCCAGCAGTTACTCGTCCAGGGCTGGAAACACCATATATTTT.

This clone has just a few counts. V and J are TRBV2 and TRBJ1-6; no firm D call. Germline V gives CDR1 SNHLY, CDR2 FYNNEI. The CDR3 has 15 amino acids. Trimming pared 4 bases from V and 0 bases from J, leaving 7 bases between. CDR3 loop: CASSARSSYNSPLHF. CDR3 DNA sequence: TGTGCCAGCAGTGCTAGGAGCTCCTATAATTCACCCCTCCACTTT.

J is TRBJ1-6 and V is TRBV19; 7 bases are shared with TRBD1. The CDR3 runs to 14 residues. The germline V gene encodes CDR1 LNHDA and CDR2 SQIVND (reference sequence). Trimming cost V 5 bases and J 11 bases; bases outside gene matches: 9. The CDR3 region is CASSASTGRTPLHF. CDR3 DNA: TGTGCCAGTAGTGCATCGACAGGGCGAACACCCCTCCACTTT.

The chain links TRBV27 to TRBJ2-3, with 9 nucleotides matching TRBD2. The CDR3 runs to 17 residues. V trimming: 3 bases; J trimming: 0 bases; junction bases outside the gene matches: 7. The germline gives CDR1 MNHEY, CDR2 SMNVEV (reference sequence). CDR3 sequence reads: CASSFLAGARSTDTQYF. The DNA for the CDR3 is TGTGCCAGCAGTTTTTTAGCGGGGGCACGAAGCACAGATACGCAGTATTTT.

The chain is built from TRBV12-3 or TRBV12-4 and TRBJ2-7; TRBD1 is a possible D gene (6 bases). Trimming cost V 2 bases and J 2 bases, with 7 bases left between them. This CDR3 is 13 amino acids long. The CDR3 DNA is TGTGCCAGCAGTTTACGACAGGCCTACGAGCAGTACTTC. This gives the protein CASSLRQAYEQYF.

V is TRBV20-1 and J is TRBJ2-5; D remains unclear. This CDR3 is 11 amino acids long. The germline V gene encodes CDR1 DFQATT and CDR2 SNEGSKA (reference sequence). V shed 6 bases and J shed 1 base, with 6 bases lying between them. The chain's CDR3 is CSAHSQETQYF. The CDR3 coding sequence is TGCAGTGCCCACTCCCAAGAGACCCAGTACTTC.